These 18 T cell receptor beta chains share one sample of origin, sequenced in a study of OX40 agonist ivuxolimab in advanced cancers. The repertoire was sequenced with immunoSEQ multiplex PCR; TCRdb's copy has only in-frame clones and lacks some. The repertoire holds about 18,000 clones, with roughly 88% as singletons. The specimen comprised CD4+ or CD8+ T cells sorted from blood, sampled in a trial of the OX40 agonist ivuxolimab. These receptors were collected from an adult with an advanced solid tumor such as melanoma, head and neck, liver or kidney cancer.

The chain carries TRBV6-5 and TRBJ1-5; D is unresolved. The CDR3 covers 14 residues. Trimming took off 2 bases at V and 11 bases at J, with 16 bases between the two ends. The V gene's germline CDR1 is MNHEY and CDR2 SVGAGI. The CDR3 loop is CASSYPPDPYTQHF. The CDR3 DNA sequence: TGTGCCAGCAGTTACCCCCCCGACCCCTATACCCAGCATTTT.

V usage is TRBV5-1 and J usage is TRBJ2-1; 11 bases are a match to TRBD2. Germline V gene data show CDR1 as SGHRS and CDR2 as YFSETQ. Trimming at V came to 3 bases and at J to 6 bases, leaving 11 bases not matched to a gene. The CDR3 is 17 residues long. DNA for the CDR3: TGCGCCAGCAGCTCCAAGCCCGGGACTAGCGGTTCCAATGAGCAGTTCTTC. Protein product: CASSSKPGTSGSNEQFF.

The CDR3 reads CASSFSPPAGNQPQHF. The CDR3 DNA reads TGTGCCAGCAGTTTCTCCCCGCCTGCGGGCAATCAGCCCCAGCATTTT. This chain uses TRBV28 with TRBJ1-5; D unclear. Per the germline V gene, CDR1 is MDHEN and CDR2 is SYDVKM. V was trimmed by 3 bases and J by 2 bases, leaving 14 bases between them. The CDR3 totals 16 residues. The complete variable domain, with remaining parts taken from reference TRBV28 and TRBJ1-5, reads DVKVTQSSRYLVKRTGEKVFLECVQDMDHENMFWYRQDPGLGLRLIYFSYDVKMKEKGDIPEGYSVSREKKERFSLILESASTNQTSMYLCASSFSPPAGNQPQHFGDGTRLSIL.

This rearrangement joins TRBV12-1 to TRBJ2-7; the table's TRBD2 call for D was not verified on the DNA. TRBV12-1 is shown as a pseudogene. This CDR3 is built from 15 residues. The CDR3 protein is CASSTERGAMYEQYF. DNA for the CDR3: TGTGCCAGCAGCACAGAGCGGGGGGCTATGTACGAGCAGTACTTC.

CDR3 in amino acids: CASSQDFGSGSSETQYF. DNA of the CDR3: TGTGCCAGCAGCCAAGATTTCGGGAGCGGGAGTAGTGAGACCCAGTACTTC. This chain links TRBV14 with TRBJ2-5; the match to TRBD2 covers 8 bases. V dropped 0 bases and J dropped 5; count of bases not matched to a gene: 11. CDR3 size: 17 residues. CDR1 SGHDN and CDR2 FVKESK come from the germline V gene.

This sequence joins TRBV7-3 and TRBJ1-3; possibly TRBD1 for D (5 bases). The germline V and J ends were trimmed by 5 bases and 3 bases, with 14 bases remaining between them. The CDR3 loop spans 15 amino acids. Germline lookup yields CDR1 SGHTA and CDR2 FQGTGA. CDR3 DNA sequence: TGTGCCAGCAGCCAAGGTCCAGGGAATGGAAACACCATATATTTT. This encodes CASSQGPGNGNTIYF.

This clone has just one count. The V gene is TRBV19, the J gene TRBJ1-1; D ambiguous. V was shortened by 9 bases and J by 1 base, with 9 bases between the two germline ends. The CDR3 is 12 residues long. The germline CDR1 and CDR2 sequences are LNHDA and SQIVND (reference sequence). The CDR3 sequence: CASQPTNTEAFF. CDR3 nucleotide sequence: TGTGCCAGCCAGCCAACGAACACTGAAGCTTTCTTT.

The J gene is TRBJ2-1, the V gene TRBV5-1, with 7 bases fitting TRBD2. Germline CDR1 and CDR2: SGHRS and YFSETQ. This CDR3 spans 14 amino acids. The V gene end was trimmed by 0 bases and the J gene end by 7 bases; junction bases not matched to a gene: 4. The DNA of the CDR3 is TGCGCCAGCAGCTTGGTGCAAGCGGGGAATGAGCAGTTCTTC. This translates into CASSLVQAGNEQFF.

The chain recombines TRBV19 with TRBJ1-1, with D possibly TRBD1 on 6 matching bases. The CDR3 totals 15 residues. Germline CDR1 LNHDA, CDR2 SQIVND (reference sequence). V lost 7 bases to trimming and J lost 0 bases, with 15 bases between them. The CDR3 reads CASIRRQGMNTEAFF. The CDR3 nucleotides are TGTGCCAGTATAAGGCGCCAGGGGATGAACACTGAAGCTTTCTTT.

Here the CDR3 reads CASSLVQGASTEAFF. The CDR3 nucleotides read TGCGCCAGCAGCCTAGTACAGGGGGCGAGCACTGAAGCTTTCTTT. The genes are TRBV4-1 and TRBJ1-1, with 9 nucleotides matching TRBD1. The CDR3 extends over 15 amino acids. Trimming cost V 4 bases and J 4 bases; bases outside gene matches: 7. CDR1 MGHRA and CDR2 YSYEKL come from the germline V gene.

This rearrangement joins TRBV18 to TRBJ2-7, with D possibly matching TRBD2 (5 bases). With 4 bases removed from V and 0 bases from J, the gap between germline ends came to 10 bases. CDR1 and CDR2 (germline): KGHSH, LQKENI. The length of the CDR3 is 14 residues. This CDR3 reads CASSHGELSYEQYF. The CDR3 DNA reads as TGTGCCAGCTCACACGGGGAACTCTCCTACGAGCAGTACTTC. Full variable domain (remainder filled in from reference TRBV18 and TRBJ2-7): NAGVMQNPRHLVRRRGQEARLRCSPMKGHSHVYWYRQLPEEGLKFMVYLQKENIIDESGMPKERFSAEFPKEGPSILRIQQVVRGDSAAYFCASSHGELSYEQYFGPGTRLTVT.

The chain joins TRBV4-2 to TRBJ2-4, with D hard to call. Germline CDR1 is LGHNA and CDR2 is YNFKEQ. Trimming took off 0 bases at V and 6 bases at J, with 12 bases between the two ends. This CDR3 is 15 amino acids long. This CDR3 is CASSQDLLPRNIQYF. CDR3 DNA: TGTGCCAGCAGCCAAGATCTACTGCCTAGAAACATTCAGTACTTC.

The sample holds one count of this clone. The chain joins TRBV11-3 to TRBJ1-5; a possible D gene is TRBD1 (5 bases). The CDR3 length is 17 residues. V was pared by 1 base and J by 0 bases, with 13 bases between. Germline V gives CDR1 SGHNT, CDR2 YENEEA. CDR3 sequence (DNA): TGTGCCAGCAGCTTAGGTGGGGCAGAATATAGCAATCAGCCCCAGCATTTT. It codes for CASSLGGAEYSNQPQHF.

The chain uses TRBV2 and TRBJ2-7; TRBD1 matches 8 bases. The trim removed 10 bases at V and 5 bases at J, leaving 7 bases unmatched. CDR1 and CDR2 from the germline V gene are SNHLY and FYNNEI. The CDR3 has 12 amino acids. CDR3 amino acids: CATRTGNHEQYF. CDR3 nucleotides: TGTGCCACCAGGACAGGGAACCACGAGCAGTACTTC.

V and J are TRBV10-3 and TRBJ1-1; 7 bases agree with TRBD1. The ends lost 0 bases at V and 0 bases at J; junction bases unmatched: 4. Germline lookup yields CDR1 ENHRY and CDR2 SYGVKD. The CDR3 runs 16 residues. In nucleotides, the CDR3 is TGTGCCATCAGTGAGTCGTTCGGACAGGTGAACACTGAAGCTTTCTTT. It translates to CAISESFGQVNTEAFF.

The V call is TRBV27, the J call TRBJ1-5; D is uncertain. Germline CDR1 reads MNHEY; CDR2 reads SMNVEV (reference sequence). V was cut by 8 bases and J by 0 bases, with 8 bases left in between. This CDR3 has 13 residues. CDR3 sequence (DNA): TGTGCCAGCGGGGAGGGTAGCAATCAGCCCCAGCATTTT. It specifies CASGEGSNQPQHF.

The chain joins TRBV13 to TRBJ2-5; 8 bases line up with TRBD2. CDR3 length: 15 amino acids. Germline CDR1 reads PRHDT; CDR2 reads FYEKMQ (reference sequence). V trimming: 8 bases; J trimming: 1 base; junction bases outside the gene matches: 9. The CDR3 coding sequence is TGTGCCAGCCTCGCATCCGGGAGGGGCCAAGAGACCCAGTACTTC. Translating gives CASLASGRGQETQYF.

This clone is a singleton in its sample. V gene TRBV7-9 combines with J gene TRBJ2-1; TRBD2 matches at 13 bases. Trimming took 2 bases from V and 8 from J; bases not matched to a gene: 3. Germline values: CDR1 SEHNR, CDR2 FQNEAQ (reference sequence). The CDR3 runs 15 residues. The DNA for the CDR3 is TGTGCCAGCAGCTTAATGACTAGCGGGAGGTATGAGCAGTTCTTC. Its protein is CASSLMTSGRYEQFF.